The sample holds many counts of the clone carrying this TCR beta chain. Its antigen is currently unknown. Germline lookup yields CDR1 DFQATT and CDR2 SNEGSKA (reference sequence). V was clipped by 1 base and J by 3 bases; unmatched bases: 8. This CDR3 spans 16 amino acids. MiXCR was run by TCRdb on the reads, yielding one entry per CDR3 protein. This table holds about 230,000 distinct CDR3 sequences, roughly 6.5% found once. This specimen comes from a study of T cell repertoires in cytomegalovirus infection. Study background: Both a matching HLA type and CMV infection were indicated by public TCR beta signatures. Broader study findings: It was HLA-C-restricted CMV-specific TCR beta clonotypes that dominated the response ex vivo. Individuals carrying CMV plus the relevant HLA were identified by cumulative frequency of public TCR beta families.

This chain links TRBV20-1 with TRBJ2-7; 11 bases are shared with TRBD2. The sample consisted of PBMCs. This TCR came from a human donor in good health (CMV status not recorded). Some clones in this sample may be carry-over from other donors' samples. Written as DNA, the CDR3 is TGCAGTGCTAGAGCGTCGCTAGCGGGGGGCAACTACGAGCAGTACTTC. This encodes CSARASLAGGNYEQYF.